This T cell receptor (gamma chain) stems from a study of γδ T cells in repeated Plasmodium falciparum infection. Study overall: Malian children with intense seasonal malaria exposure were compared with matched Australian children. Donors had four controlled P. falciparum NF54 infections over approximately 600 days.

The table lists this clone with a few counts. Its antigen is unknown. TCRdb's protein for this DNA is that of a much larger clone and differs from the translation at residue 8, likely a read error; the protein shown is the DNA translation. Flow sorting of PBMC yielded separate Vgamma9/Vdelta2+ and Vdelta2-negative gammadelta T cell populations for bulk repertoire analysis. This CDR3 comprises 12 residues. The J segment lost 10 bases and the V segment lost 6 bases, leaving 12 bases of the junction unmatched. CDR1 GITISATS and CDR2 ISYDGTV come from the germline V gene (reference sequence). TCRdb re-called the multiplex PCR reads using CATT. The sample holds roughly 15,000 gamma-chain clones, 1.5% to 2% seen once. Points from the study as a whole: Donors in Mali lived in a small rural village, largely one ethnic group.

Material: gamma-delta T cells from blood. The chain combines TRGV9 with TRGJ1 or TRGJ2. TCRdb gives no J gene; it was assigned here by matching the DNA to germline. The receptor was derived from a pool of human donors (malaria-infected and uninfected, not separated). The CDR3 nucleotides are TGTGCCTTGTGGAAGGACTTCCAGAAGAAACTCTTT. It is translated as CALWKDFQKKLF.